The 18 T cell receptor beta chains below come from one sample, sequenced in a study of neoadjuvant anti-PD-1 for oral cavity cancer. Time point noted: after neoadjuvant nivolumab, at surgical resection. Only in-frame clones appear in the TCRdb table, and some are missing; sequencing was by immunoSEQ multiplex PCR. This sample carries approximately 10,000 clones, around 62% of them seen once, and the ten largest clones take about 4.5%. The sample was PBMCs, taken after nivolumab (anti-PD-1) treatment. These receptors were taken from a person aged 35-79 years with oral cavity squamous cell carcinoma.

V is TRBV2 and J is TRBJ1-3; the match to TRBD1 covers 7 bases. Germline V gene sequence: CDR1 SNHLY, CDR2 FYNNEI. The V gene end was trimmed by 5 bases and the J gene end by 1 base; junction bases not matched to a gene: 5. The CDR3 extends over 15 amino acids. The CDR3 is CASSRDRSSGNTIYF. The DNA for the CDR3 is TGTGCCAGCAGTAGGGACAGATCTTCTGGAAACACCATATATTTT.

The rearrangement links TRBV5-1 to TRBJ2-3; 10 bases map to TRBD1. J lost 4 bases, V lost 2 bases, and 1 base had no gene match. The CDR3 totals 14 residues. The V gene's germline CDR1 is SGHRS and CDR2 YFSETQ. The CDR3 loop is CASSLGQGADTQYF. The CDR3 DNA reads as TGCGCCAGCAGCTTAGGACAGGGGGCAGATACGCAGTATTTT.

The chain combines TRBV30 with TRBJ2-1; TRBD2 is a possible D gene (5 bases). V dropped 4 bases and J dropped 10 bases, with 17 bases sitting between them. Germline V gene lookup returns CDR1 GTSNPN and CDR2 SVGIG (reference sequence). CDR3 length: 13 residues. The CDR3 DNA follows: TGTGCCTGGAATTCCCAGCGGTCGGGGGAGCAGTTCTTC. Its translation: CAWNSQRSGEQFF.

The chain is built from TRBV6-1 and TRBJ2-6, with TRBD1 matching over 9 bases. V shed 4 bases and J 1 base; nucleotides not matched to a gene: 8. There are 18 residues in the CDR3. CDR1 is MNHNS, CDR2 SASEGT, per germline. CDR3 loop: CASSGYRGRGSGANVLTF. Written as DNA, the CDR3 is TGTGCCAGCAGTGGATACAGGGGGCGCGGTTCTGGGGCCAACGTCCTGACTTTC.

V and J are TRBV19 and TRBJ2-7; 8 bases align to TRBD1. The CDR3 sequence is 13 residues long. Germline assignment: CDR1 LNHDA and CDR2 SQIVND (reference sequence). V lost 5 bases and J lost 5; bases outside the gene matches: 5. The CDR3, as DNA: TGTGCCAGTAGTGGGGGACAGGCCCACGAGCAGTACTTC. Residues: CASSGGQAHEQYF. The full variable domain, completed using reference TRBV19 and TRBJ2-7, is DGGITQSPKYLFRKEGQNVTLSCEQNLNHDAMYWYRQDPGQGLRLIYYSQIVNDFQKGDIAEGYSVSREKKESFPLTVTSAQKNPTAFYLCASSGGQAHEQYFGPGTRLTVT.

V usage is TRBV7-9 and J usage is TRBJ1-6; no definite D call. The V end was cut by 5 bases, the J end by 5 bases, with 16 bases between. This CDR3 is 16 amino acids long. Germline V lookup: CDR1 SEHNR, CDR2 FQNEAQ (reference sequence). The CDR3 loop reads CASSPWRAAHNSPLHF. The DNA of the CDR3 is TGTGCCAGCAGCCCGTGGCGGGCAGCACATAATTCACCCCTCCACTTT.

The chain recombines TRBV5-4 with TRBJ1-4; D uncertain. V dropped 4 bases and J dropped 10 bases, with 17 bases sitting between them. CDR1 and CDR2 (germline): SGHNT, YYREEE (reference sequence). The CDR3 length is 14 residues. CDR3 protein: CASSRTGFQGKLFF. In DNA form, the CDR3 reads TGTGCCAGCAGCAGAACCGGGTTCCAAGGAAAACTGTTTTTT.

CDR3 sequence reads: CASSMVGQGGGYGYTF. The CDR3 DNA is TGTGCCAGTAGTATGGTAGGACAGGGTGGCGGCTATGGCTACACCTTC. The chain joins TRBV19 to TRBJ1-2; the match to TRBD1 covers 8 bases. The CDR3 sequence is 16 residues long. V lost 3 bases, J lost 4 bases, and 10 bases stayed unmatched. From germline, CDR1 is LNHDA and CDR2 SQIVND (reference sequence).

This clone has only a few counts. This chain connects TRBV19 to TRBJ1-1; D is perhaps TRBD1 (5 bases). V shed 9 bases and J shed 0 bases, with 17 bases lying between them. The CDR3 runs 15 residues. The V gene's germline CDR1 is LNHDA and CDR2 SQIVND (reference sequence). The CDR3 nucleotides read TGTGCCAGCTATAAAATAGGGACCGTGAACACTGAAGCTTTCTTT. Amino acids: CASYKIGTVNTEAFF.

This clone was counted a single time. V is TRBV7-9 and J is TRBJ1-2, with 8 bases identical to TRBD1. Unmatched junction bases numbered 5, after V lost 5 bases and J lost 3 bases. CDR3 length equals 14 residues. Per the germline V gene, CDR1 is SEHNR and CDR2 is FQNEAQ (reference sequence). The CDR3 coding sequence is TGTGCCAGCAGCCCCCGGACAGGGTACTATGGCTACACCTTC. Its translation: CASSPRTGYYGYTF. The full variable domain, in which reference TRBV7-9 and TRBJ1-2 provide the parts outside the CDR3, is DTGVSQNPRHKITKRGQNVTFRCDPISEHNRLYWYRQTLGQGPEFLTYFQNEAQLEKSRLLSDRFSAERPKGSFSTLEIQRTEQGDSAMYLCASSPRTGYYGYTFGSGTRLTVV.

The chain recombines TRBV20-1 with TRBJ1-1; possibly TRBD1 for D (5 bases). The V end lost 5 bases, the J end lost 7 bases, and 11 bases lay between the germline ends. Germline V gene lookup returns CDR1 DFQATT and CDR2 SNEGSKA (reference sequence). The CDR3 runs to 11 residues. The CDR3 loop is CSAPPGHEAFF. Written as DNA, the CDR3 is TGCAGTGCTCCCCCGGGGCATGAAGCTTTCTTT.

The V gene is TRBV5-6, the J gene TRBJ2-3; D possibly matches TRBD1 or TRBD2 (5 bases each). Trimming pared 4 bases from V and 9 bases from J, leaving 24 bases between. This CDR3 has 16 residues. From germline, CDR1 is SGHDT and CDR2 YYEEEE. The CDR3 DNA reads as TGTGCCAGCAGCCATGAGGGGCCTCGGGCCCTGCAGACGCAGTATTTT. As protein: CASSHEGPRALQTQYF.

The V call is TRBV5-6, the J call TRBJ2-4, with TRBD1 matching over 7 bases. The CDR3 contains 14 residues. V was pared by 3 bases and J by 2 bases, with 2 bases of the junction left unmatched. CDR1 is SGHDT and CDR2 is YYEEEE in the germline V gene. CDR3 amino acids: CASSSGQSKNIQYF. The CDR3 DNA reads TGTGCCAGCAGCTCGGGACAGTCCAAAAACATTCAGTACTTC.

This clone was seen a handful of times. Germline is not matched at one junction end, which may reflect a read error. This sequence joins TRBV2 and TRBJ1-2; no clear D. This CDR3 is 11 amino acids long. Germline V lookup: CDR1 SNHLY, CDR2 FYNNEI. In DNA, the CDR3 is TGCGGCAGACCCGGCGCCCAAGGCTACACCTTC. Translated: CGRPGAQGYTF.

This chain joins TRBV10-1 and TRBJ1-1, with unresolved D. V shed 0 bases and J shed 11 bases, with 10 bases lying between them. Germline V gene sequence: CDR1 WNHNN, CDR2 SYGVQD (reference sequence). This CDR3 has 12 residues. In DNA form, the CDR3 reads TGCGCCAGCAGTGAGTCCTCCCGAGACGCTTTCTTT. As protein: CASSESSRDAFF.

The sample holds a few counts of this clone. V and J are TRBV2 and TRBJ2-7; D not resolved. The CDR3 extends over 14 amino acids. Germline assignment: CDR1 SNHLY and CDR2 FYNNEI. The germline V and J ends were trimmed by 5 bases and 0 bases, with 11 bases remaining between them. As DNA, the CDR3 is TGTGCCAGCAGTTACGACTCAAGCTCCTACGAGCAGTACTTC. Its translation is CASSYDSSSYEQYF.

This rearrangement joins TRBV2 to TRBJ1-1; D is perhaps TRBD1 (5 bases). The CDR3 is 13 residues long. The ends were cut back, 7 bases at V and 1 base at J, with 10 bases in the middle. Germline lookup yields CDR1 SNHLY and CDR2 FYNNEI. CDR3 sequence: CASKVGGNTEAFF. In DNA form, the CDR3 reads TGTGCCAGCAAGGTGGGGGGGAACACTGAAGCTTTCTTT. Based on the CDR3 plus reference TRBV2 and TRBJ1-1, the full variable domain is EPEVTQTPSHQVTQMGQEVILRCVPISNHLYFYWYRQILGQKVEFLVSFYNNEISEKSEIFDDQFSVERPDGSNFTLKIRSTKLEDSAMYFCASKVGGNTEAFFGQGTRLTVV.

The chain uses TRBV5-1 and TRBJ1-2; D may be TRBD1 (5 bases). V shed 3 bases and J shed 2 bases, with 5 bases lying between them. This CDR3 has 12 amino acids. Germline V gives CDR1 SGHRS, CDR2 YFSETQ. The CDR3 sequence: CASSWGNYGYTF. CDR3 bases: TGCGCCAGCAGCTGGGGGAACTATGGCTACACCTTC.